Sequencing of this T cell receptor (beta chain) was carried out in a study of blood T cells in healthy people across ages (dated by TCRdb to between 2014 and 2017). With respect to the entire study: In model experiments, roughly one uniquely barcoded TCR beta cDNA molecule per two T cells was captured by template switching. Two additional independent replicas of 1 million unique cDNA reads from the same blood draw were analyzed for two donors (one aged 18 to 29 and one aged 80 or older). Age-related changes in TCR beta repertoire diversity were measured in the study by deep sequencing normalized with unique cDNA molecular identifiers. The donors were divided into four age groups: young (average approximately 17 years), middle-aged (approximately 41), aged (roughly 66) and long-lived (about 80). Donors of different ages were randomly distributed across sequencing lanes to avoid experimental bias.

Study-level results and caveats: Conclusive comparison of naive and antigen-experienced compartments was prevented by the profiling of bulk unsorted PBMCs. Compared with the aged group, the long-lived group had more naive CD4+ T cells, fewer expanded clones and increased TCR diversity, a pattern suggesting age selection. Observed TCR beta diversity per million T cells fell roughly linearly with age, and a significant reduction was already apparent by age roughly 41. Because donor CMV infection status was unknown, age-related changes in expanded clonotypes were potentially confounded. Observed TCR beta diversity correlated strongly with the percentage of naive T cells measured by flow cytometry. Total diversity estimates from one million sequenced T cells were considered lower bounds and underestimates.

V loses 5 bases of germline sequence and J loses 0 bases, and the interval between the two ends is 17 bases. Reading from cysteine to phenylalanine, the CDR3 counts 17 amino acids. Left in the record is the CDR3 DNA by itself, 51 bases read in frame from the first base. As encoded in the germline V gene, CDR1 is SGHVS while CDR2 is FQNEAQ. The donors were some 39 Caucasian individuals from Russia, aged 6 to 90 years, who were systemically healthy. Ten milliliters of peripheral blood were drawn from each donor into EDTA-treated Vacutainer tubes. Ficoll-Paque density-gradient centrifugation was used to isolate PBMCs, with at least 6.5 million per sample. Total RNA was extracted from PBMCs with Trizol reagent, with at least 6 micrograms obtained per sample. Naive CD45RAhigh/CD27high T cell percentages were measured by flow cytometry on a PBMC aliquot from every donor. As concerns this clonotype: The specificity of this receptor is unknown. Within one base of it there is no much larger clone, and no base qualities were kept.

Library preparation was by 5' RACE. The run used an Illumina HiSeq 2500. A second PCR of about 6 to 12 cycles was performed with a sample-barcoded 5' primer and a J-beta primer mix. Each TCR beta cDNA molecule received a unique molecular identifier from a template-switch 5' adaptor carrying 12 random nucleotides. At least 2.5 million CDR3-containing paired-end reads were obtained from each sample. All of the RNA was converted into first-strand cDNA using the Mint cDNA synthesis kit, with a TRBC-specific oligonucleotide serving as the primer. Following uracil-DNA glycosylase treatment, a first 18-cycle PCR with universal primers M1SS and BC2_uni_R was performed on all cDNA. The paper's data handling went like this. Each sample was normalized by randomly selecting 1 million high-quality reads, each carrying a distinct molecular identifier. Reads with shared molecular identifiers were discarded instead of being binned into consensus sequences. MiTCR, run with a Q25 quality threshold and the strictest error-elimination algorithm, handled CDR3 identification, clonotype clustering and error correction. Lower-bound total TCR beta diversity was estimated with a nonparametric unseen species model using Euler transformation. TCRdb reprocessing: public reads trimmed at Q25 with fastp, clones called with MiXCR, in-frame beta chains kept. Rows are combined by CDR3 protein, so each entry shows the most common genes and DNA. None of the V and J calls come from the authors' own analysis; TCRdb made them. For this sample the table gives under 800,000 distinct CDR3 sequences, of which roughly 43% were detected only once. Approximately 22% of the sample comes from the top ten.

This sequence was found in a woman aged 55-70 years in good health. The sample taken for sequencing was blood. In this chain, TRBV7-8 is recombined with TRBJ1-5, with a weak D call of TRBD1 (6 bases match). Here the CDR3 is given as CASSRAGTLYSNQPQHF. The sequenced DNA: TGTGCCAGCAGCAGAGCCGGGACACTTTATAGCAATCAGCCCCAGCATTTT.